This TCR beta chain derives from a study of T cells in Graves' hyperthyroidism and ophthalmopathy. General study results and limits: Most clonotypes expanded in the thyroid (above 0.001) were also present in blood.

At least ten counts were recorded for this clonotype. Its antigen remains unidentified. Among the patients, aged 18 to 65, hyperthyroidism was newly diagnosed and had lasted under 2 months. Every diagnosis used clinical symptoms, serum thyroxine and TRAb, thyroid ultrasound and orbital computed tomography. Germline V CDR1 and CDR2: SGHTA, FQGNSA. This CDR3 region has 15 residues. With 1 base removed from V and 3 bases from J, the gap between germline ends came to 13 bases. Researchers amplified the TCR beta CDR3 regions from RNA transcripts. A set of HTBI primers served as the primers for a first-round RT-PCR of the TCR CDR3. Each CDR3 protein is one row after TCRdb ran MiXCR on the multiplex PCR reads. The table has some 700,000 distinct CDR3 sequences, 17% seen once; the top ten hold about a sixth.

This clonotype was sampled from a man aged 50 or older with Graves' hyperthyroidism. Sequencing was done on a sample of blood. The J gene is TRBJ2-7, the V gene TRBV7-2; a possible D gene is TRBD1 (5 bases). The CDR3 DNA is TGTGCCAGCAGCTTAGAGGGCCTAGGGGTCTACGAGCAGTACTTC. The encoded protein is CASSLEGLGVYEQYF.